The sequence of this TCR beta chain was determined in a study of human T cells and chemical hapten exposure. Study-wide findings and caveats: The number of TCRs over 1 in 1000 frequency stayed unchanged after DPC.

The time point is: patch test 1, 2 weeks after DPC sensitization. Treatment specified: therapeutic diphenylcyclopropenone sensitization with weekly scalp DPC. Each patch-test visit's blood sample preceded patch application. TCRdb reprocessed the RACE reads with MiXCR, giving one entry per CDR3 protein. The sample records 65,000 to 85,000 distinct CDR3 sequences, about 10% being singletons. This clonotype appeared once. Antigen specificity is unknown. A much larger clone lies one base from this, so it may be a read error. The TCR was taken from a woman aged 55-69 years with alopecia areata. Some clones in this sample may be carry-over from other donors' samples. The material sequenced was whole blood, taken in connection with sensitization to the hapten diphenylcyclopropenone (DPC).

DNA for the CDR3: TGTGCCAGCAGTCCTGGACTAGCGAGGATTTACGAGCAGTACTTC. Encoded protein: CASSPGLARIYEQYF. The J gene is TRBJ2-7, the V gene TRBV3-1; the match to TRBD2 covers 9 bases. The germline V gene encodes CDR1 LGHDT and CDR2 YNNKEL (reference sequence). V lost 6 bases and J lost 4; bases outside the gene matches: 10. This CDR3 is built from 15 residues.